Described below is a single T cell receptor beta chain sequence and its context. The germline V and J ends were trimmed by 5 bases and 6 bases, with 21 bases remaining between them. Germline CDR1 and CDR2: MNHEY and SMNVEV (reference sequence). The CDR3 covers 16 residues. This entry comes from a study of blood T cell repertoires in COVID-19. Study summary: Some COVID-19 samples were acute and others convalescent; all came from the United States, Italy and Spain. The analysed material was cDNA or gDNA that came from T cells, B-cell-depleted T cells, or PBMCs.

Original analysis: Scientists estimated how many nucleated cells there were by amplifying reference gene primers. Data came from immunoSEQ multiplex PCR; TCRdb stores just in-frame clones and leaves some out. D and trimming come from the DNA, and the V and J calls and clone size come from that table. Of roughly 200,000 clones in the sample, approximately 78% were seen once. Followed over time, Seattle patients had been enrolled while infection was active. This TCR was recovered from a woman older than 75 with COVID-19, enrolled during active disease. Sequencing used peripheral blood. The chain carries TRBV27 and TRBJ2-3, with D perhaps TRBD2 (6 bases). CDR3 sequence: CASSPPGTAVLDTQYF. CDR3 DNA: TGTGCCAGCAGTCCCCCCGGGACTGCCGTCCTTGATACGCAGTATTTT.